Listed below are T cell receptor beta chains from one sample, sequenced in a study of cytomegalovirus exposure and HLA in healthy donors. Sequenced by immunoSEQ multiplex PCR; TCRdb stores in-frame clones only, minus some. This table has 150,000 to 200,000 clones, approximately 80% appearing once. The sequenced sample consisted of PBMCs. The source of these receptors is a woman in her late teens or twenties in good health and CMV-seropositive. Both conserved end residues are part of each CDR3. D genes are given only for firm matches. The size entry is marked missing in some rows and otherwise reads once, few, many or a size class.

cdr3_nt | cdr3_aa | v_call | d_call | clone_size | j_call
TGTGCCAGCAGCAAACAGGGGGCACACTATGGCTACACCTTC | CASSKQGAHYGYTF | TRBV9 | TRBD1 | . | TRBJ1-2
TGTGCCAGCACCCCTGGGGGGGCGCCGGCCGGGGAGCTGTTTTTT | CASTPGGAPAGELFF | TRBV7-9 | . | . | TRBJ2-2
TGTGCCAGCAGCCCAGGGAGGGGGGCTCTTTCACCCCTCCACTTT | CASSPGRGALSPLHF | TRBV28 | . | . | TRBJ1-6
TGTGCCAGCTCACAAGGACAGAACACTGAAGCTTTCTTT | CASSQGQNTEAFF | TRBV18 | . | . | TRBJ1-1
TGCAGCGTTGAATATCCGGGTCCTCTATACAATGAGCAGTTCTTC | CSVEYPGPLYNEQFF | TRBV29-1 | . | . | TRBJ2-1
TGTGCCAGCAACCTAGCGGAAGACCACACCGGGGAGCTGTTTTTT | CASNLAEDHTGELFF | TRBV6-1 | TRBD2 | few | TRBJ2-2
TGTGCCAGCAGCCAGGGGGCAAATACTGAAGCTTTCTTT | CASSQGANTEAFF | TRBV11-2 | TRBD1 | . | TRBJ1-1
TGTGCCAGTGGCGGGCAGGCCTATGGCTACACCTTC | CASGGQAYGYTF | TRBV6-6 | . | few | TRBJ1-2
TGCGCCAGCAGCCAACCTCCCCAGACAGGGATTAGTCGCCAAAACACTGAAGCTTTCTTT | CASSQPPQTGISRQNTEAFF | TRBV4-1 | TRBD1 | few | TRBJ1-1
TGTGCCAGCAGCCCCGGACTAGCGGGGACCGGGGCCAACGTCCTGACTTTC | CASSPGLAGTGANVLTF | TRBV5-6 | TRBD2 | . | TRBJ2-6
TGTGCCAGCTCCCAGGGGTACACCGGGGAGCTGTTTTTT | CASSQGYTGELFF | TRBV18 | . | . | TRBJ2-2
TGTGCCAGCTCTTCCTACAGGGACACTGAAGCTTTCTTT | CASSSYRDTEAFF | TRBV18 | . | once | TRBJ1-1
TGTGCCAGCTCCGAGGGGGGACAGGGAGGCTATGGCTACACCTTC | CASSEGGQGGYGYTF | TRBV2 | TRBD1 | . | TRBJ1-2
TGTGCCAGCAGTTTTCAGGGCGGGAGAGCAGATACGCAGTATTTT | CASSFQGGRADTQYF | TRBV27 | TRBD2 | . | TRBJ2-3
TGTGCCAGCAGCCAGGTGGGGGCAAGACAGGGGCCTAACTATGGCTACACCTTC | CASSQVGARQGPNYGYTF | TRBV11-3 | TRBD1 | . | TRBJ1-2
TGTGCCTGGACAGAACGGGTGGGTTCACCCCTCCACTTT | CAWTERVGSPLHF | TRBV30 | . | . | TRBJ1-6
TGTGCCAGCAGCCCCCACGCGGGGGGCTCGGAGACCCAGTACTTC | CASSPHAGGSETQYF | TRBV7-3 | TRBD2 | once | TRBJ2-5
TGTGCCAGCCGAGCGGGGGGGCCGACAGATACGCAGTATTTT | CASRAGGPTDTQYF | TRBV6-4 | TRBD2 | few | TRBJ2-3
TGTGCCAGCAGCTTCAGTTCGGGGAATTCACCCCTCCACTTT | CASSFSSGNSPLHF | TRBV5-4 | . | once | TRBJ1-6
TGTGCCAGCAGGAACACAGGGAGTCACAATGAGCAGTTCTTC | CASRNTGSHNEQFF | TRBV28 | . | . | TRBJ2-1
TGTGCCAGCAGCGAGCGGGGAGATTATTACGAGCAGTACTTC | CASSERGDYYEQYF | TRBV11-2 | TRBD2 | once | TRBJ2-7
TGTGCCAGCAGCTTAACGGGTGCGGGACAGGTTCCGTTCTTC | CASSLTGAGQVPFF | TRBV7-3 | TRBD1 | . | TRBJ2-1
TGTGCCAGCAGTGGTCAGGGAACTAATTCACCCCTCCACTTT | CASSGQGTNSPLHF | TRBV2 | . | . | TRBJ1-6